This T cell receptor beta chain was recovered during a study of blood T cells in healthy people across ages. Whole-study results and caveats: Roughly linear declines in TCR beta diversity per million T cells occurred with age. A strong correlation was found between TCR beta diversity and the percentage of naive T cells. Versus aged donors, long-lived donors had higher diversity and more naive CD4+ cells.

Worth noting for this clonotype: Its antigen remains unknown.

Per the germline V gene, CDR1 is SGHNT and CDR2 is YYREEE (reference sequence). V lost 4 bases, J lost 2 bases, and 10 bases lay in between. The CDR3 is 14 amino acids. Sample-barcoded 5' priming and a J-beta primer mix drove a second PCR of roughly 6 to 12 cycles. Per sample, CDR3-containing paired-end reads numbered at least 3 million. TCRdb processed the 5' RACE reads anew with MiXCR; each CDR3 protein has one entry. The sample holds 1.5 million to 2 million distinct CDR3 sequences, 25% to 30% seen once. The gene calls are TRBV5-4 and TRBJ2-4, with D perhaps TRBD1 (6 bases). The sample taken for sequencing was blood. The receptor was derived from a woman in her 30s in good health. CDR3 residues: CASSPRDTKNIQYF. The CDR3 DNA reads TGTGCCAGCAGCCCCCGGGACACCAAAAACATTCAGTACTTC.